This T cell receptor beta chain comes out of a study of blood T cells in healthy people across ages. Alongside a J-beta primer mix, a sample-barcoded 5' primer served in a second PCR lasting roughly 7 to 11 cycles. TCRdb re-derived calls from the 5' RACE reads in MiXCR, one entry per CDR3 protein. The sample contains around 650,000 distinct CDR3 sequences, roughly 43% of which appear only once. CDR1 LGHDT and CDR2 YNNKEL come from the germline V gene (reference sequence). The CDR3 is made up of 11 amino acids. Russia was home to the donors, healthy Caucasian individuals aged about 6 to 90. The sequence came from a man older than 75 in good health. The material sequenced was blood. The chain links TRBV3-1 to TRBJ2-4; a weak D match, TRBD1 (5 bases). The assigned J gene may be wrong: the sequence end matches TRBJ2-7 better. CDR3 residues: CAISRGYEQYF. Written as DNA, the CDR3 is TGTGCCATCTCTAGGGGCTACGAGCAGTACTTC.